This paragraph reports one TCR beta chain. Its matching antigen is unknown. This entry comes from a study of T cells after posttransplantation cyclophosphamide. The germline gives CDR1 SNHLY, CDR2 FYNNEI. The CDR3 covers 15 residues. V lost 7 bases to trimming and J lost 5 bases; unmatched junction nucleotides: 9. Libraries were prepared by immunoSEQ multiplex PCR; TCRdb keeps only in-frame clonotypes and omits some of them. Here the sample spans about 19,000 clones, almost 99% being singletons. General study findings and limits: TRB overlap between skin or GI tissue T cells and blood was limited.

The naive gate required viable CD3+CD4+ or CD3+CD8+ cells with CCR7+CD45RA+CD45RO-CD95-CD27+CD28+ phenotype. The gene calls are TRBV2 and TRBJ2-1, with 9 bases lining up with TRBD1. The TCR sequence derives from a man aged 35 to 55 in good health, CMV-negative, and a related stem cell transplant donor. The material sequenced was naive CD4+ T cells sorted from PBMCs. The CDR3 sequence is CASIETGGLDNEQFF. CDR3 in DNA: TGTGCCAGCATCGAGACAGGGGGTCTCGACAATGAGCAGTTCTTC. The full variable domain, completed using reference TRBV2 and TRBJ2-1, is EPEVTQTPSHQVTQMGQEVILRCVPISNHLYFYWYRQILGQKVEFLVSFYNNEISEKSEIFDDQFSVERPDGSNFTLKIRSTKLEDSAMYFCASIETGGLDNEQFFGPGTRLTVL.